These 27 T cell receptor beta chains share one sample of origin, sequenced in a study of blood T cell repertoires in COVID-19 (TCRdb year 2020). The library was obtained by the immunoSEQ multiplex PCR assay. The table comes from immuneACCESS by way of TCRdb, which keeps in-frame sequences with V and J called. Part of the clones is missing from these tables; in studies checked, under half for an unresolved V gene and the rest for unknown reasons. Within this sample are about 440,000 clones, with 80% to 90% of them counted one time only. The ten largest make up roughly 4% of the sample. The sequenced sample was peripheral blood. These receptors were collected from a woman between 25 and 40 years old with acute or convalescent COVID-19.

The chain is built from TRBV12-3 or TRBV12-4 and TRBJ2-2, with D uncertain. Between the trimmed V and J ends, which lost 3 bases and 7 bases, there was a span of 9 bases. The CDR3 runs 13 residues. CDR3 sequence: CASSFEAVGELFF. The CDR3 coding sequence is TGTGCCAGCAGTTTTGAGGCCGTCGGGGAGCTGTTTTTT.

The V gene is TRBV28, the J gene TRBJ2-2, with TRBD2 identical over 8 bases. Germline CDR1 reads MDHEN; CDR2 reads SYDVKM. V lost 10 bases, J lost 6 bases, and 13 bases stayed unmatched. The CDR3 loop spans 15 amino acids. DNA for the CDR3: TGTGCCACCATCCAGAGCCTGGGACTAGCCGGGGAGCTGTTTTTT. Translated: CATIQSLGLAGELFF.

The rearrangement joins TRBV29-1 to TRBJ2-5; TRBD2 matches at 11 bases. After removal of 7 bases from V and 3 bases from J, the junction contained 13 bases not matched to a gene. Germline assignment: CDR1 SQVTM and CDR2 ANQGSEA. The CDR3 extends over 16 amino acids. Here the CDR3 DNA reads TGCAGCGCCCGACGGAGTAGCGGGGGGGCCGAAGAGACCCAGTACTTC. Residues: CSARRSSGGAEETQYF.

This clone was seen more than once but under ten times. This chain joins TRBV9 and TRBJ2-1, with a weak D call TRBD1 (6 bases). This CDR3 has 16 residues. Per the germline V gene, CDR1 is SGDLS and CDR2 is YYNGEE. Trimming took off 0 bases at V and 1 base at J, with 11 bases between the two ends. The CDR3 bases are TGTGCCAGCAGCGTAGGTACCCAGGGGTCCTACAATGAGCAGTTCTTC. This translates into CASSVGTQGSYNEQFF.

The count of this clone is one. The CDR3 reads CASSPRWEDGYTF. For the CDR3, the DNA is TGTGCCAGCAGTCCTCGTTGGGAGGATGGCTACACCTTC. The J gene is TRBJ1-2, the V gene TRBV6-5; unclear D gene. The CDR3 length is 13 residues. CDR1 and CDR2 (germline): MNHEY, SVGAGI. Trimming pared 5 bases from V and 6 bases from J, leaving 13 bases between.

The chain employs TRBV24-1 and TRBJ2-2; tentatively, D is TRBD2 (5 bases). The germline V and J ends were trimmed by 4 bases and 4 bases, with 12 bases remaining between them. This CDR3 contains 15 residues. CDR1 and CDR2 (germline): KGHDR, SFDVKD. The CDR3 coding sequence is TGTGCCACCAGTGAACCGGGAAGGAGCACCGGGGAGCTGTTTTTT. As protein: CATSEPGRSTGELFF.

J is TRBJ2-2 and V is TRBV6-1, with 9 nucleotides matching TRBD2. In germline, CDR1 is MNHNS, CDR2 SASEGT. The CDR3 is 15 residues long. Trimming cost V 3 bases and J 1 base; bases outside gene matches: 0. The CDR3 sequence is CASSERGGNTGELFF. CDR3 DNA: TGTGCCAGCAGTGAGCGGGGGGGGAACACCGGGGAGCTGTTTTTT.

The chain is built from TRBV7-3 and TRBJ2-3; TRBD2 agrees at 13 bases. In germline, CDR1 is SGHTA, CDR2 FQGTGA. The CDR3 is 15 amino acids. The V and J ends lost 3 bases and 4 bases, in that order; junction bases with no gene match: 1. The CDR3 protein is CASSLTSGGPDTQYF. The DNA of the CDR3 is TGTGCCAGCAGCTTGACTAGCGGGGGGCCAGATACGCAGTATTTT.

The chain combines TRBV7-3 with TRBJ1-2, with 8 bases aligning to TRBD1. This CDR3 spans 15 amino acids. The germline V gene encodes CDR1 SGHTA and CDR2 FQGTGA. The J segment lost 4 bases and the V segment lost 2 bases, leaving 6 bases of the junction unmatched. CDR3 region: CASSLGQGRGYGYTF. In DNA, the CDR3 is TGTGCCAGCAGCTTAGGACAGGGAAGGGGCTATGGCTACACCTTC.

V usage is TRBV7-8 and J usage is TRBJ2-7; 7 nucleotides line up with TRBD1. The CDR3 extends over 15 amino acids. Germline lookup yields CDR1 SGHVS and CDR2 FQNEAQ. After removal of 5 bases from V and 2 bases from J, the junction contained 9 bases not matched to a gene. CDR3 DNA sequence: TGTGCCAGCAGCCTGAATCCTGACAGGGCCTACGAGCAGTACTTC. This encodes CASSLNPDRAYEQYF.

The V call is TRBV19, the J call TRBJ1-1, with D possibly being TRBD1 (5 bases). From germline, CDR1 is LNHDA and CDR2 SQIVND (reference sequence). V was trimmed by 11 bases and J by 1 base, leaving 8 bases between them. This CDR3 is 11 amino acids long. In DNA, the CDR3 is TGTGCCTTAAGGGGGAACACTGAAGCTTTCTTT. Encoded protein: CALRGNTEAFF.

This clone was detected once. The rearrangement links TRBV28 to TRBJ1-3; D ambiguous. The CDR3 has 14 residues. The germline V gene has CDR1 MDHEN and CDR2 SYDVKM. Trimming removed 7 bases at V and 0 bases at J, with 10 bases between. The DNA of the CDR3 is TGTGCCAGCAAGGAGACCAACTCTGGAAACACCATATATTTT. Amino acid sequence: CASKETNSGNTIYF.

The V call is TRBV11-2, the J call TRBJ2-7, with no clear D. This CDR3 is built from 12 residues. V was cut by 5 bases and J by 3 bases, with 8 bases left in between. Germline V lookup: CDR1 SGHAT, CDR2 FQNNGV. CDR3 residues: CASSPNSYEQYF. The CDR3 DNA follows: TGTGCCAGCAGCCCTAACAGCTACGAGCAGTACTTC. Using reference TRBV11-2 and TRBJ2-7 for the parts outside the CDR3, the full variable domain is EAGVAQSPRYKIIEKRQSVAFWCNPISGHATLYWYQQILGQGPKLLIQFQNNGVVDDSQLPKDRFSAERLKGVDSTLKIQPAKLEDSAVYLCASSPNSYEQYFGPGTRLTVT.

This chain connects TRBV3-1 (or the pseudogene TRBV3-2) to TRBJ2-2; 7 bases are a match to TRBD1. This CDR3 is 15 amino acids long. Trimming at V came to 5 bases and at J to 2 bases, leaving 5 bases not matched to a gene. CDR1 is LGHDT and CDR2 is YNNKEL in the germline V gene (reference sequence). CDR3 sequence reads: CASSIGQANTGELFF. The DNA for the CDR3 is TGTGCCAGCAGCATAGGACAGGCCAACACCGGGGAGCTGTTTTTT.

The rearrangement joins TRBV7-9 to TRBJ2-1, with D perhaps TRBD1 (6 bases). V was clipped by 4 bases and J by 4 bases, with 14 bases between them. Germline CDR1 SEHNR, CDR2 FQNEAQ (reference sequence). The CDR3 sequence is 15 residues long. The CDR3 coding sequence is TGTGCCAGCAGCTCGTCAGGGGCACAGTACAATGAGCAGTTCTTC. Translating it yields CASSSSGAQYNEQFF.

The CDR3 nucleotides are TGTGCCTGCGACCCGGGGACAGCCGACGATTTACTGTTTTTT. Translated, it gives CACDPGTADDLLFF. The chain uses TRBV2 and TRBJ1-4; 7 positions agree with TRBD1. CDR3 length: 14 amino acids. V dropped 11 bases and J dropped 13; count of bases not matched to a gene: 19. Germline V gene lookup returns CDR1 SNHLY and CDR2 FYNNEI. The complete variable domain, with remaining parts taken from reference TRBV2 and TRBJ1-4, reads EPEVTQTPSHQVTQMGQEVILRCVPISNHLYFYWYRQILGQKVEFLVSFYNNEISEKSEIFDDQFSVERPDGSNFTLKIRSTKLEDSAMYFCACDPGTADDLLFFGSGTQLSVL.

V and J are TRBV19 and TRBJ2-3; TRBD2 matches at 9 bases. This CDR3 has 14 amino acids. The germline CDR1 and CDR2 sequences are LNHDA and SQIVND (reference sequence). V dropped 1 base and J dropped 6; count of bases not matched to a gene: 2. CDR3 sequence reads: CASSIALAGDTQYF. The CDR3 coding sequence is TGTGCCAGTAGTATAGCCCTAGCGGGGGATACGCAGTATTTT.

J is TRBJ2-5 and V is TRBV18; TRBD1 agrees at 9 bases. CDR1 is KGHSH, CDR2 LQKENI, per germline. With V trimmed by 4 bases and J by 4 bases, 7 bases remained unmatched. CDR3 length: 15 residues. Written as DNA, the CDR3 is TGTGCCAGCTCACAGGACACAGGGGGCGGAGAGACCCAGTACTTC. This codes for CASSQDTGGGETQYF.

The chain combines TRBV21-1 with TRBJ2-4; the table calls TRBD2, which could not be checked here. TRBV21-1 is termed a pseudogene. This CDR3 has 17 residues. CDR3 residues: CASSKGLAGPYRDTQYF. The CDR3 DNA reads TGTGCCAGCAGCAAAGGTCTAGCGGGGCCTTATAGGGATACTCAGTACTTC.

This sequence joins TRBV10-3 and TRBJ2-7; the D gene is possibly TRBD1 (6 bases). The CDR3 runs 14 residues. The V end was cut by 7 bases, the J end by 3 bases, with 16 bases between. Germline loops: CDR1 ENHRY, CDR2 SYGVKD. CDR3 amino acids: CAITRTPDSYEQYF. In nucleotides, the CDR3 is TGTGCCATCACCCGCACTCCGGACAGCTACGAGCAGTACTTC.

The chain links TRBV28 to TRBJ2-1, with TRBD2 matching over 13 bases. The CDR3 has 16 residues. Germline lookup yields CDR1 MDHEN and CDR2 SYDVKM. Unmatched junction bases numbered 6, after V lost 10 bases and J lost 0 bases. The CDR3 DNA is TGTGCCACTACGGGACTAGCGGGGAGCTCCTACAATGAGCAGTTCTTC. Its protein is CATTGLAGSSYNEQFF.

This chain joins TRBV28 and TRBJ1-3, with TRBD1 identical over 7 bases. In germline, CDR1 is MDHEN, CDR2 SYDVKM. The CDR3 consists of 16 residues. The V and J ends lost 6 bases and 2 bases, in that order; junction bases with no gene match: 10. The CDR3 sequence: CASSLLGGAPGNTIYF. The CDR3 coding sequence is TGTGCCAGCAGCCTATTAGGGGGCGCCCCTGGAAACACCATATATTTT.

The chain links TRBV5-4 to TRBJ2-5; D might be TRBD1 (5 bases). This CDR3 contains 14 residues. V lost 2 bases and J 1 base, leaving 9 bases between the germline ends. Germline CDR1 SGHNT, CDR2 YYREEE (reference sequence). The CDR3 loop is CASSLQDSQETQYF. CDR3 coding DNA: TGTGCCAGCAGCTTACAAGACAGCCAAGAGACCCAGTACTTC. Looking up the rest from reference TRBV5-4 and TRBJ2-5 gives the full variable domain: ETGVTQSPTHLIKTRGQQVTLRCSSQSGHNTVSWYQQALGQGPQFIFQYYREEENGRGNFPPRFSGLQFPNYSSELNVNALELDDSALYLCASSLQDSQETQYFGPGTRLLVL.

The rearrangement joins TRBV30 to TRBJ1-2, with 10 bases identical to TRBD1. The germline gives CDR1 GTSNPN, CDR2 SVGIG (reference sequence). The CDR3 length is 13 residues. Losses at the gene ends were 1 base for V and 12 bases for J; bases not matched to a gene: 8. In DNA form, the CDR3 reads TGTGCCTGGAGTGCCGGGGACAGGGGAGCGCACACCTTC. Translating it yields CAWSAGDRGAHTF.

The chain has TRBV20-1 and TRBJ1-2; D call uncertain. Trimming stripped 3 bases from V and 2 bases from J, with 4 bases between. The CDR3 has 11 amino acids. Germline loops: CDR1 DFQATT, CDR2 SNEGSKA (reference sequence). CDR3 sequence: CSASRNYGYTF. For the CDR3, the DNA is TGCAGTGCTAGCCGGAACTATGGCTACACCTTC.

This clone was counted once. The rearrangement joins TRBV9 to TRBJ2-1; the D gene is possibly TRBD1 (5 bases). V was shortened by 0 bases and J by 8 bases, with 9 bases between the two germline ends. Per germline, CDR1 SGDLS and CDR2 YYNGEE. The CDR3 consists of 13 residues. The CDR3 protein is CASSVGGKDEQFF. CDR3 DNA: TGTGCCAGCAGCGTAGGGGGCAAGGATGAGCAGTTCTTC.

The chain recombines TRBV5-6 with TRBJ2-3; 8 positions agree with TRBD2. The CDR3 length is 16 residues. Germline lookup yields CDR1 SGHDT and CDR2 YYEEEE. The junction had 12 bases not matched to a gene; V was cut back by 3 bases and J by 6 bases. The CDR3 here is CASSSRSGGPGDTQYF. CDR3 in DNA: TGTGCCAGCAGCTCCCGCTCGGGGGGGCCAGGGGATACGCAGTATTTT.